This TCR beta chain was observed in a study of blood T cell repertoires in COVID-19. Across the whole study: Material from acute and convalescent COVID-19 was sourced from the United States, Italy and Spain.

Original processing notes: Counts of nucleated cells, estimated from reference gene primer amplification, were obtained. Profiled with immunoSEQ multiplex PCR; TCRdb holds only in-frame clones, not every one. The V and J calls and the clone size are those of that table, but D and trimming were determined from the DNA. This table holds tens of thousands of clones, about 90% found once. Germline V lookup: CDR1 LNHDA, CDR2 SQIVND (reference sequence). The CDR3 is made up of 14 amino acids. V gave up 3 bases and J gave up 4 bases; unmatched junction bases: 3. The sequence was collected from a human donor in a cohort sampled during active COVID-19. The chain joins TRBV19 to TRBJ1-1; 9 bases are a match to TRBD1. What was sequenced was peripheral blood. The chain's CDR3 is CASSIRDRATEAFF. CDR3 bases: TGTGCCAGTAGTATCCGGGACAGGGCCACTGAAGCTTTCTTT.